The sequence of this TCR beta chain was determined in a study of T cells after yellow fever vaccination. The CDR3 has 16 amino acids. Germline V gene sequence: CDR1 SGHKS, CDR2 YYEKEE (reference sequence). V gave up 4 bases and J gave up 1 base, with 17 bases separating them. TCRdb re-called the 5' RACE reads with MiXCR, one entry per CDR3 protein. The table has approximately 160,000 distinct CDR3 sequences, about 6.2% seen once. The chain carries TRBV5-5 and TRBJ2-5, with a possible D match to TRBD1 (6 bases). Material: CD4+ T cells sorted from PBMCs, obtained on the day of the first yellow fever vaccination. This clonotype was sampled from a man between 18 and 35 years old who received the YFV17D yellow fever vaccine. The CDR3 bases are TGTGCCAGCAGCGTCAACCCGGGACAAATCCAAGAGACCCAGTACTTC. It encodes CASSVNPGQIQETQYF.